The rows below give T cell receptor beta chains drawn from one sample of a study of vaccination and CD4 T cells after COVID-19. TCRdb re-analysed the PCR reads in MiXCR, keeping a single row per CDR3 protein. The sample has some 18,000 distinct CDR3 sequences, 60% seen once. Source: CD4+ T cells from blood, taken after SARS-CoV-2 vaccination. These receptors were taken from a human donor who had recovered from COVID-19. Each CDR3 is given with its conserved first and last residue.

V,CDR3
TRBV2,CASRAGGSNQPQHF
TRBV4-2,CASSQGSDTEAFF
TRBV20-1,CSANQREALFYNEQFF
TRBV6-1,CASSSGRGSSGNTIYF
TRBV19,CASRGTDTQYF
TRBV18,CASSPFAGRNTEAFF
TRBV5-1,CASSNTGELFF
TRBV18,CASSQGLGSYEQYF
TRBV30,CAWTKFGAGSPLHF
TRBV30,CAWSVPTYTEAFF
TRBV10-3,CAISLSTDTQYF
TRBV2,CASRLRSTDTQYF
TRBV7-9,CASSRDISNQPQHF
TRBV19,CASGLAGVRAKNIQYF
TRBV5-6,CASRRPQGSGSYGYTF
TRBV10-3,CAISEFLTGPPREQYF
TRBV20-1,CSARTGDFGNTIYF
TRBV20-1,CSAESRGAPGYTF
TRBV12-3/TRBV12-4,CASSFLQGGRAFF
TRBV19,CASSILRGPYGGGNQPQHF
TRBV10-2,CASKSGSYEQYF
TRBV7-8,CASSFLAGGKETQYF